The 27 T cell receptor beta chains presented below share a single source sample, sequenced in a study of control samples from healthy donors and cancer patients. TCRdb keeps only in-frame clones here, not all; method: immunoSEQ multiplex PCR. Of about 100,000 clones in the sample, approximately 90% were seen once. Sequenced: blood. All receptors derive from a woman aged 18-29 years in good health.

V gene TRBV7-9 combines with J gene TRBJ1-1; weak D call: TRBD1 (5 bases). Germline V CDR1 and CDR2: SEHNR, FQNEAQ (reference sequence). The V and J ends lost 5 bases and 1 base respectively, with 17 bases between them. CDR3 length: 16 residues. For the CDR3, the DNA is TGTGCCAGCAGCCCCACCTTGGGGCAGGGGAACACTGAAGCTTTCTTT. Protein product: CASSPTLGQGNTEAFF.

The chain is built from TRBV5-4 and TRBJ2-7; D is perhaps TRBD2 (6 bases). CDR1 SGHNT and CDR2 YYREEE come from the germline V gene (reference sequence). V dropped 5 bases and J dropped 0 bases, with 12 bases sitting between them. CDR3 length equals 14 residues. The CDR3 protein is CASSRDGSSYEQYF. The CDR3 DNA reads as TGTGCCAGCAGTCGGGACGGGAGCTCCTACGAGCAGTACTTC.

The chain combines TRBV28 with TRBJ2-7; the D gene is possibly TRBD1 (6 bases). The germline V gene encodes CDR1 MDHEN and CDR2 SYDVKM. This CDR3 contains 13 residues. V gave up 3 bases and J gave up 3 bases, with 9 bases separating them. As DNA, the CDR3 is TGTGCCAGCAGTTTCTTCAGGGGCTACGAGCAGTACTTC. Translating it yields CASSFFRGYEQYF.

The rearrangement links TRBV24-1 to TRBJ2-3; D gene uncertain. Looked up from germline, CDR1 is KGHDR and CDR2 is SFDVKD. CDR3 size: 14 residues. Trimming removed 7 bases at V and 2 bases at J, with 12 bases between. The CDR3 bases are TGTGCCACCAGAGCTACTGGCAACACAGATACGCAGTATTTT. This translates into CATRATGNTDTQYF.

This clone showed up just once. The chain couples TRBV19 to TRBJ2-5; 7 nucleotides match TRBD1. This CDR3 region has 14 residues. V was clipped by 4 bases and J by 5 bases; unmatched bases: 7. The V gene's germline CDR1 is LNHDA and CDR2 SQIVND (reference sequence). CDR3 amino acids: CASSNRGYGETQYF. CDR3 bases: TGTGCCAGTAGTAACAGGGGTTACGGGGAGACCCAGTACTTC.

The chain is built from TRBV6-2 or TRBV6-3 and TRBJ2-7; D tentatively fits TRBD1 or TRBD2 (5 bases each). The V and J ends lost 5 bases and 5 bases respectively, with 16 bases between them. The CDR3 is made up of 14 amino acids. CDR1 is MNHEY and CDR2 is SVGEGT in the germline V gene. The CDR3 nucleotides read TGTGCCAGCAGTGCCGGGACCCACGGGGACGAGCAGTACTTC. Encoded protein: CASSAGTHGDEQYF.

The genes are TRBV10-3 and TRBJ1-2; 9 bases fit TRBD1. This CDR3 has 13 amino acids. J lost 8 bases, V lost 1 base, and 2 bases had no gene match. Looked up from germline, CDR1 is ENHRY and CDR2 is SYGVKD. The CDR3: CAISEFGTGGYTF. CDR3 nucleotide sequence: TGTGCCATCAGTGAGTTCGGGACAGGGGGCTACACCTTC.

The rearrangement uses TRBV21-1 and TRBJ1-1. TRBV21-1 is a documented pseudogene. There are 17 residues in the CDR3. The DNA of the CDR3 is TGTGCCAGCAGCTACCAGGGGGGGCGCAGGGAAAACACTGAAGCTTTCTTT. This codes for CASSYQGGRRENTEAFF.

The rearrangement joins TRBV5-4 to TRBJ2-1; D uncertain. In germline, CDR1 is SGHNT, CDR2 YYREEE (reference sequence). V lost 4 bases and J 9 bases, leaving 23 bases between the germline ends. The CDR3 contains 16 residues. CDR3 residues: CASSLIGSSRGVEQFF. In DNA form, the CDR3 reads TGTGCCAGCAGCCTAATCGGTTCTAGTCGAGGAGTTGAGCAGTTCTTC.

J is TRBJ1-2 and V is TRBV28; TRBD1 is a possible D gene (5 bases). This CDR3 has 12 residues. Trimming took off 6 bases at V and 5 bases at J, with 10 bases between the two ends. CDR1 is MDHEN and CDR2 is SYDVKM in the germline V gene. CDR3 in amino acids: CASRDIGYGYTF. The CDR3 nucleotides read TGTGCCAGCAGGGACATTGGGTATGGCTACACCTTC.

CDR3 DNA sequence: TGTGCCAGCAGCCCCAACCCCGGGAGCAGAGAGACCCAGTACTTC. This sequence encodes CASSPNPGSRETQYF. The rearrangement uses TRBV14 and TRBJ2-5; D perhaps matches TRBD2 (6 bases). Germline V gene sequence: CDR1 SGHDN, CDR2 FVKESK. With 4 bases removed from V and 4 bases from J, the gap between germline ends came to 16 bases. The CDR3 totals 15 residues.

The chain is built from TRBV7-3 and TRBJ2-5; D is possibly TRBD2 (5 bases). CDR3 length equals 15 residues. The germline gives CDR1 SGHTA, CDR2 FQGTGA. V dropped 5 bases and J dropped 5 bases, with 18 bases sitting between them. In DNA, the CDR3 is TGTGCCAGCAGCCCCCGACCGGGGTACCGGGAGACCCAGTACTTC. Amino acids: CASSPRPGYRETQYF.

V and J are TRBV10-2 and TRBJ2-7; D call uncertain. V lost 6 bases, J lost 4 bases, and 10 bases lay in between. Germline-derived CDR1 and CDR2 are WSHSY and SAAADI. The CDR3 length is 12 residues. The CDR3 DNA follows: TGCGCCAGCAGGGCCGCCGAGTACGAGCAGTACTTC. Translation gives CASRAAEYEQYF.

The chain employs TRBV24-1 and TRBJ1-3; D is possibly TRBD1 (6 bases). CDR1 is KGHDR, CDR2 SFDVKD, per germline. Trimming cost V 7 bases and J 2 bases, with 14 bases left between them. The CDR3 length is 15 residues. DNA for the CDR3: TGTGCCACCAGCGCCACGGGGGCAGCTGGAAACACCATATATTTT. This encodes CATSATGAAGNTIYF.

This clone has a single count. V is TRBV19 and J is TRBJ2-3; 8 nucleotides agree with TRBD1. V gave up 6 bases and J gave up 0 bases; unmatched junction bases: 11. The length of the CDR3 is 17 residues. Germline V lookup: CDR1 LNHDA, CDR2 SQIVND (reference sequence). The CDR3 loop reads CASRPGQGTTSTDTQYF. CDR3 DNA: TGTGCCAGTAGACCAGGACAGGGAACAACTAGCACAGATACGCAGTATTTT.

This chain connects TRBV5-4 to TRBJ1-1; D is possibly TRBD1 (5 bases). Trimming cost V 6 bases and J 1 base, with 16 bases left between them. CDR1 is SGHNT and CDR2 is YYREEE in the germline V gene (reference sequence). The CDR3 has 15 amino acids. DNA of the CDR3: TGTGCCAGCACCCCGCCCGGGGGGTGGAACACTGAAGCTTTCTTT. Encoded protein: CASTPPGGWNTEAFF.

In nucleotides, the CDR3 is TGTGCCAGTACACGAGGATTTGGGGGAGCTGGCAATCAGCCCCAGCATTTT. As protein: CASTRGFGGAGNQPQHF. The chain carries TRBV19 and TRBJ1-5, with D tentatively TRBD1 (5 bases). This CDR3 region has 17 residues. CDR1 and CDR2 from the germline V gene are LNHDA and SQIVND (reference sequence). Trimming pared 7 bases from V and 2 bases from J, leaving 21 bases between.

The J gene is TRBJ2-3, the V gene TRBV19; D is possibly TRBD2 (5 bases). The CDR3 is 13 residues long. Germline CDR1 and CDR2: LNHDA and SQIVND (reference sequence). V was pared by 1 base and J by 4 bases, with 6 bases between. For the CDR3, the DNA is TGTGCCAGTAGTATAGTCGGGGCAGATACGCAGTATTTT. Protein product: CASSIVGADTQYF.

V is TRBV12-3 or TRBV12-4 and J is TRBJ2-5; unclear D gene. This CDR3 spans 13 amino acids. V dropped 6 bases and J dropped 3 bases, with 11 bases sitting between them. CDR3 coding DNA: TGTGCCAGCAGCTGGACCCGTAAAGAGACCCAGTACTTC. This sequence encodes CASSWTRKETQYF.

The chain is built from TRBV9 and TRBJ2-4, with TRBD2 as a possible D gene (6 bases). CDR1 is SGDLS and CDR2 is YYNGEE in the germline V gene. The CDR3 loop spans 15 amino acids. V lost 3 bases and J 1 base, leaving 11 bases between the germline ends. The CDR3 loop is CASSGGALAKNIQYF. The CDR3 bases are TGTGCCAGCAGCGGCGGGGCCTTGGCCAAAAACATTCAGTACTTC.

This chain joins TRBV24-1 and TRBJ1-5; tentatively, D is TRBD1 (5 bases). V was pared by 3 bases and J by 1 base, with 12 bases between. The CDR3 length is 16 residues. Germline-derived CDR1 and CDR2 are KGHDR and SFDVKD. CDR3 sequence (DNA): TGTGCCACCAGTGATGCCGGACAAGGGAGCAATCAGCCCCAGCATTTT. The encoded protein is CATSDAGQGSNQPQHF.

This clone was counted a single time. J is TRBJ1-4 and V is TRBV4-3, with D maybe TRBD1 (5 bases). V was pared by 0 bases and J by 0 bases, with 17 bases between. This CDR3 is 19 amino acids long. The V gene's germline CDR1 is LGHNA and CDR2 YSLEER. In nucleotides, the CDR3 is TGCGCCAGCAGCCAAGATTTTGGCAGGGAACTTGCAACTAATGAAAAACTGTTTTTT. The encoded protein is CASSQDFGRELATNEKLFF.

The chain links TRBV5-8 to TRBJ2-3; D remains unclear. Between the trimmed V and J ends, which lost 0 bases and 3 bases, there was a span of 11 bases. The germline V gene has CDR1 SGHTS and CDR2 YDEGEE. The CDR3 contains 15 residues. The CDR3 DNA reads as TGTGCCAGCAGCTTGGCCAAAGTGTTTACAGATACGCAGTATTTT. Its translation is CASSLAKVFTDTQYF.

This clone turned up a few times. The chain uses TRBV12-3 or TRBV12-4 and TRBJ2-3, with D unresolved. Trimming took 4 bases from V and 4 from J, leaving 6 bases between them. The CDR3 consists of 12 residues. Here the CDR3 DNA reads TGTGCCAGCAGTTGGTCCCCAGATACGCAGTATTTT. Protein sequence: CASSWSPDTQYF.

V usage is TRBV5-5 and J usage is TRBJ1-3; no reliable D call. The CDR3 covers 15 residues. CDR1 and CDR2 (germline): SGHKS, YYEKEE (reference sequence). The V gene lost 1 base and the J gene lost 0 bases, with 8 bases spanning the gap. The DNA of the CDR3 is TGTGCCAGCAGCTTGATGCCCTACTCTGGAAACACCATATATTTT. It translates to CASSLMPYSGNTIYF.

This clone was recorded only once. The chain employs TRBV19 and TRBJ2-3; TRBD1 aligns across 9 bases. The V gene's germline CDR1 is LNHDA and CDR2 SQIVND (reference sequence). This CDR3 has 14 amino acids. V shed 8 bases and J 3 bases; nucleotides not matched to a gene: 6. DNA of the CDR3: TGTGCCAGTTTATCGGACAGGGGTACAGATACGCAGTATTTT. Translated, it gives CASLSDRGTDTQYF.

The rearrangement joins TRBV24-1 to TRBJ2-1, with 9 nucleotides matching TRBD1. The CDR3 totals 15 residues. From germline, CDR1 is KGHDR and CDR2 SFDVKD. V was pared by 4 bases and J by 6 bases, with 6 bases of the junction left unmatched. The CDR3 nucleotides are TGTGCCACCAGTGACCCCTCGGACAGGGGCAATGAGCAGTTCTTC. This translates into CATSDPSDRGNEQFF.